This T cell receptor beta chain came from a study of blood T cell repertoires in COVID-19. CDR3 length: 15 residues. Germline CDR1 SGHTA, CDR2 FQGTGA. V lost 2 bases, J lost 0 bases, and 8 bases lay in between. Produced via immunoSEQ multiplex PCR; TCRdb's table is partial and in-frame only. The repertoire has around 400,000 clones, 87% of them found once; the top ten carry roughly 2.1%. On this clone itself: The sample contains more than one DNA sequence encoding this CDR3.

J is TRBJ2-1 and V is TRBV7-3; D is unresolved. What was sequenced was peripheral blood. The clonotype originates from a woman aged 55-70 years with COVID-19, enrolled during active disease. DNA of the CDR3: TGTGCCAGCAGCTTAGCGGTGAGCTCCTACAATGAGCAGTTCTTC. As protein: CASSLAVSSYNEQFF.